The 32 T cell receptor beta chains below were found in one sample sequenced in a study of spatial heterogeneity in lung cancer. Each CDR3 protein is one row after TCRdb ran MiXCR on the 5' RACE reads. The profile shows 20,000 to 25,000 distinct CDR3 sequences, more than 5% of them singletons. Sample time point: sample taken at primary tumor resection. Specimen: PBMCs, collected at surgery. Receptors originate from a male donor with early-stage non-small cell lung cancer.

This clonotype was seen at least ten times. This chain links TRBV11-2 with TRBJ2-3; no clear D. The CDR3 has 13 residues. Germline lookup yields CDR1 SGHAT and CDR2 FQNNGV. The V gene lost 5 bases and the J gene lost 7 bases, with 13 bases spanning the gap. The CDR3 spells CASSRKKGYTQYF. The CDR3 DNA is TGTGCCAGCAGCCGAAAAAAGGGATATACGCAGTATTTT.

In its sample, this clonotype was seen many times. This rearrangement joins TRBV7-2 to TRBJ2-7; 11 positions agree with TRBD2. The V segment lost 1 base and the J segment 9 bases; nucleotides outside the gene matches: 8. Germline CDR1 is SGHTA and CDR2 is FQGNSA. This CDR3 is built from 15 residues. The CDR3 DNA reads TGTGCCAGCAGCTTAGGAGGGACTAGCGGTACGGGGCAGTACTTC. Encoded protein: CASSLGGTSGTGQYF.

This clonotype was observed a handful of times. This chain connects TRBV29-1 to TRBJ1-2, with TRBD1 matching 7 bases. The CDR3 has 15 amino acids. The trim removed 0 bases at V and 3 bases at J, leaving 7 bases unmatched. Germline CDR1 and CDR2: SQVTM and ANQGSEA. CDR3 protein: CSVEDTRGGYYGYTF. CDR3 in DNA: TGCAGCGTTGAAGATACCAGGGGGGGTTACTATGGCTACACCTTC.

This clonotype was seen repeatedly, ten times or more. This chain uses TRBV3-1 with TRBJ1-2; D ambiguous. The germline CDR1 and CDR2 sequences are LGHDT and YNNKEL (reference sequence). The V gene lost 4 bases and the J gene lost 8 bases, with 14 bases spanning the gap. This CDR3 is 13 amino acids long. In nucleotides, the CDR3 is TGTGCCAGCAGCCCCTACTTAGGTTGGGGCTACACCTTC. The encoded protein is CASSPYLGWGYTF. Complete variable domain (other parts from reference TRBV3-1 and TRBJ1-2): DTAVSQTPKYLVTQMGNDKSIKCEQNLGHDTMYWYKQDSKKFLKIMFSYNNKELIINETVPNRFSPKSPDKAHLNLHINSLELGDSAVYFCASSPYLGWGYTFGSGTRLTVV.

This clonotype was seen ten or more times. This sequence joins TRBV19 and TRBJ1-5, with D tentatively TRBD1 (5 bases). The CDR3 is 16 residues long. V was clipped by 6 bases and J by 2 bases, with 17 bases between them. Germline-derived CDR1 and CDR2 are LNHDA and SQIVND (reference sequence). Written as DNA, the CDR3 is TGTGCCAGTAGATCGGGACCGAGGTCTGGCAATCAGCCCCAGCATTTT. This codes for CASRSGPRSGNQPQHF.

This clonotype was recorded at least ten times. The chain combines TRBV11-2 with TRBJ2-3; TRBD2 aligns across 14 bases. The length of the CDR3 is 17 residues. Germline-derived CDR1 and CDR2 are SGHAT and FQNNGV. Trimming took 4 bases from V and 7 from J; bases not matched to a gene: 10. CDR3 amino acids: CASSSRTSGGPGHTQYF. Written as DNA, the CDR3 is TGTGCCAGCAGCTCCCGGACTAGCGGGGGGCCAGGGCATACGCAGTATTTT.

This clonotype appeared many times. This chain uses TRBV5-1 with TRBJ2-5; D ambiguous. Germline CDR1 is SGHRS and CDR2 is YFSETQ. Trimming took 0 bases from V and 1 from J, leaving 10 bases between them. This CDR3 has 15 amino acids. The CDR3 DNA reads TGCGCCAGCAGCTTGGGGCAGGCCACCCAAGAGACCCAGTACTTC. Translation: CASSLGQATQETQYF.

This sequence joins TRBV20-1 and TRBJ2-4; TRBD1 or TRBD2 may be the D gene (5 bases each). Deletions cut 5 bases from V and 4 bases from J, with 18 bases between. The CDR3 covers 15 residues. Germline CDR1 is DFQATT and CDR2 is SNEGSKA (reference sequence). CDR3 DNA sequence: TGCAGTGCTGGAAAGCCCGGGACCCGTAAAAACATTCAGTACTTC. Translating it yields CSAGKPGTRKNIQYF.

This clonotype is categorized as medium-sized. The V and J genes are TRBV7-8 and TRBJ2-3; TRBD1 or TRBD2 may be the D gene (6 bases each). The CDR3 loop spans 16 amino acids. Germline CDR1 is SGHVS and CDR2 is FQNEAQ. V was pared by 5 bases and J by 2 bases, with 17 bases between. The CDR3 nucleotides read TGTGCCAGCAGCCCGCTCGGAGGGGGTTCCACAGATACGCAGTATTTT. Amino acids: CASSPLGGGSTDTQYF. Based on the CDR3 plus reference TRBV7-8 and TRBJ2-3, the full variable domain is GAGVSQSPRYKVAKRGQDVALRCDPISGHVSLFWYQQALGQGPEFLTYFQNEAQLDKSGLPSDRFFAERPEGSVSTLKIQRTQQEDSAVYLCASSPLGGGSTDTQYFGPGTRLTVL.

This clonotype turned up a few times. The chain recombines TRBV28 with TRBJ2-1, with TRBD1 matching over 9 bases. Germline values: CDR1 MDHEN, CDR2 SYDVKM. The trim removed 3 bases at V and 3 bases at J, leaving 9 bases unmatched. This CDR3 is built from 17 residues. The DNA of the CDR3 is TGTGCCAGCAGTTTGAACCCCCCGACAGGGGGCTACAATGAGCAGTTCTTC. It translates to CASSLNPPTGGYNEQFF.

This clonotype turned up a few times. The chain employs TRBV19 and TRBJ2-1, with a weak D call TRBD2 (6 bases). This CDR3 has 16 residues. V lost 5 bases and J 1 base, leaving 15 bases between the germline ends. Germline loops: CDR1 LNHDA, CDR2 SQIVND (reference sequence). The CDR3 nucleotides read TGTGCCAGTAGTCACCGGGAGAAATCTTCCTACAATGAGCAGTTCTTC. Its protein is CASSHREKSSYNEQFF.

V gene TRBV7-3 combines with J gene TRBJ2-3; the D gene is possibly TRBD1 (5 bases). CDR3 length equals 12 residues. CDR1 and CDR2 (germline): SGHTA, FQGTGA. V was cut by 7 bases and J by 3 bases, with 8 bases left in between. As DNA, the CDR3 is TGTGCCAGCAAAGGGGCGACAGATACGCAGTATTTT. The encoded protein is CASKGATDTQYF.

Ten or more counts support this clonotype. The chain couples TRBV4-1 to TRBJ2-5; D perhaps matches TRBD2 (5 bases). There are 13 residues in the CDR3. The germline V gene encodes CDR1 MGHRA and CDR2 YSYEKL. Between the trimmed V and J ends, which lost 2 bases and 5 bases, there was a span of 9 bases. CDR3 in DNA: TGCGCCAGCAGCCAACTAGCTCGTGAGACCCAGTACTTC. Protein sequence: CASSQLARETQYF.

In this sample, this clonotype turned up many times. The chain combines TRBV20-1 with TRBJ1-1; a possible D gene is TRBD1 (6 bases). Trimming shortened V by 2 bases and J by 3 bases, and 13 bases separated the two germline ends. The CDR3 covers 14 residues. Germline lookup yields CDR1 DFQATT and CDR2 SNEGSKA (reference sequence). Written as DNA, the CDR3 is TGCAGTGCTAGATCCGGGGGCGGCCACACTGAAGCTTTCTTT. This sequence encodes CSARSGGGHTEAFF.

The chain joins TRBV4-3 to TRBJ2-4, with 7 bases aligning to TRBD1. V dropped 4 bases and J dropped 8; count of bases not matched to a gene: 11. CDR3 size: 15 residues. Germline CDR1 LGHNA, CDR2 YSLEER. The CDR3 spells CASSPARGPSDIQYF. For the CDR3, the DNA is TGCGCCAGCAGCCCAGCAAGGGGGCCCAGTGACATTCAGTACTTC.

The chain joins TRBV7-2 to TRBJ2-5, with a weak D call TRBD1 (5 bases). Germline V CDR1 and CDR2: SGHTA, FQGNSA. The CDR3 length is 15 residues. Trimming shortened V by 0 bases and J by 2 bases, and 10 bases separated the two germline ends. The CDR3 reads CASSLAWTQQETQYF. The CDR3 nucleotides read TGTGCCAGCAGCTTAGCGTGGACACAACAAGAGACCCAGTACTTC.

This clonotype was detected ten times or more. The V and J genes are TRBV12-3 or TRBV12-4 and TRBJ1-5; D is possibly TRBD1 (5 bases). Trimming removed 4 bases from V and 4 bases from J, with 17 bases in between. This CDR3 is built from 16 residues. CDR3 in DNA: TGTGCCAGCAGTTCTGCTCCCGGGACTGTGAATCAGCCCCAGCATTTT. Protein sequence: CASSSAPGTVNQPQHF.

This clonotype was counted ten times or more. V is TRBV20-1 and J is TRBJ2-1; 9 positions match TRBD2. The length of the CDR3 is 16 residues. Germline values: CDR1 DFQATT, CDR2 SNEGSKA (reference sequence). The junction had 14 bases not matched to a gene; V was cut back by 0 bases and J by 11 bases. The CDR3 spells CSARDQGPAGGWQQFF. CDR3 DNA sequence: TGCAGTGCTAGAGACCAAGGCCCAGCGGGGGGTTGGCAGCAGTTCTTC.

On this clonotype: A single base separates this from a much larger clone, so it may be a read error. The rearrangement links TRBV2 to TRBJ1-4; tentatively, D is TRBD1 (5 bases). V lost 10 bases and J 3 bases, leaving 15 bases between the germline ends. The germline gives CDR1 SNHLY, CDR2 FYNNEI. The length of the CDR3 is 14 residues. CDR3 residues: CANRPGLPNEKLFF. The CDR3 DNA sequence: TGTGCCAACAGACCAGGGTTACCTAATGAAAAACTGTTTTTT.

The gene calls are TRBV6-5 and TRBJ2-1; D call uncertain. V was trimmed by 10 bases and J by 3 bases, leaving 19 bases between them. Per germline, CDR1 MNHEY and CDR2 SVGAGI. The CDR3 extends over 15 amino acids. CDR3 sequence reads: CATRPISDLYNEQFF. CDR3 sequence (DNA): TGTGCCACGCGCCCTATCTCGGATCTCTACAATGAGCAGTTCTTC.

This rearrangement joins TRBV29-1 to TRBJ1-1; D may be TRBD1 (5 bases). V lost 6 bases and J lost 3, with 17 bases in between. This CDR3 has 14 amino acids. The germline gives CDR1 SQVTM, CDR2 ANQGSEA. The CDR3 coding sequence is TGCAGCGTCGGTCTGGGGGGGAGGTACACTGAAGCTTTCTTT. It is translated as CSVGLGGRYTEAFF.

This clonotype was observed many times. The chain uses TRBV30 and TRBJ2-7; 11 bases align to TRBD2. V dropped 3 bases and J dropped 7; count of bases not matched to a gene: 2. The V gene's germline CDR1 is GTSNPN and CDR2 SVGIG (reference sequence). The CDR3 is 12 residues long. CDR3 nucleotide sequence: TGTGCCTGGAGACGACTAGCGGGAGAGCAGTACTTC. Translated: CAWRRLAGEQYF.

The table lists this clonotype with a few counts. V usage is TRBV12-3 or TRBV12-4 and J usage is TRBJ1-2, with TRBD1 as a possible D gene (6 bases). This CDR3 has 12 residues. The V end was cut by 6 bases, the J end by 8 bases, with 13 bases between. DNA for the CDR3: TGTGCCAGCAGCTGGACAGTGGAAGGCTACACCTTC. Protein product: CASSWTVEGYTF.

V usage is TRBV19 and J usage is TRBJ2-1; 8 nucleotides line up with TRBD1. CDR1 LNHDA and CDR2 SQIVND come from the germline V gene (reference sequence). V shed 3 bases and J 8 bases; nucleotides not matched to a gene: 6. This CDR3 region has 14 residues. The CDR3 DNA is TGTGCCAGTAGTATCCGGACAGGGCGGGATGAGCAGTTCTTC. Its translation: CASSIRTGRDEQFF.

The rearrangement uses TRBV11-1 and TRBJ1-6; no definite D call. V lost 5 bases and J lost 11, with 13 bases in between. Per the germline V gene, CDR1 is SGHAT and CDR2 is FQDESV (reference sequence). CDR3 length equals 13 residues. Here the CDR3 reads CASSLFSGTPLHF. CDR3 sequence (DNA): TGTGCCAGCAGCCTCTTCTCCGGAACACCCCTCCACTTT.

This clonotype showed up many times. V and J are TRBV6-2 or TRBV6-3 and TRBJ2-2; D is possibly TRBD1 (5 bases). The CDR3 extends over 17 amino acids. V was clipped by 0 bases and J by 3 bases, with 14 bases between them. Germline lookup yields CDR1 MNHEY and CDR2 SVGEGT. The DNA of the CDR3 is TGTGCCAGCAGTTACTCGATCGCGGACACATACACCGGGGAGCTGTTTTTT. Translated, it gives CASSYSIADTYTGELFF.

This clonotype was observed many times. The chain joins TRBV2 to TRBJ2-7, with TRBD1 matching over 9 bases. CDR3 length: 12 residues. CDR1 and CDR2 from the germline V gene are SNHLY and FYNNEI. The V gene end was trimmed by 11 bases and the J gene end by 2 bases; junction bases not matched to a gene: 4. CDR3 region: CAGTGGPYEQYF. Written as DNA, the CDR3 is TGTGCCGGCACAGGGGGCCCCTACGAGCAGTACTTC.

This clonotype has ten or more counts. The CDR3 here is CASSQGQSEQYF. CDR3 bases: TGTGCCAGCAGTCAGGGACAGAGCGAGCAGTACTTC. The rearrangement uses TRBV28 and TRBJ2-7; 7 nucleotides agree with TRBD1. The length of the CDR3 is 12 residues. V lost 5 bases and J lost 6; bases outside the gene matches: 4. Germline loops: CDR1 MDHEN, CDR2 SYDVKM.

This clonotype showed up many times. The chain combines TRBV10-3 with TRBJ2-5, with D tentatively TRBD2 (6 bases). CDR1 ENHRY and CDR2 SYGVKD come from the germline V gene. The CDR3 totals 14 residues. Trimming stripped 4 bases from V and 4 bases from J, with 13 bases between. The CDR3 sequence: CAISGGGGGETQYF. The CDR3 DNA follows: TGTGCCATCAGTGGGGGAGGAGGCGGAGAGACCCAGTACTTC.

This clonotype was observed many times. The V and J genes are TRBV6-1 and TRBJ1-5, with 7 bases that match TRBD1. Germline assignment: CDR1 MNHNS and CDR2 SASEGT. This CDR3 contains 17 residues. With V trimmed by 7 bases and J by 0 bases, 12 bases remained unmatched. The CDR3 DNA follows: TGTGCCAGCATTGGGACAGAAAGCTTCTATAGCAATCAGCCCCAGCATTTT. Translation: CASIGTESFYSNQPQHF.

Ten or more counts support this clonotype. The chain links TRBV7-9 to TRBJ2-3; possible D gene TRBD2, 5 bases. Trimming removed 5 bases at V and 9 bases at J, with 15 bases between. Germline CDR1 is SEHNR and CDR2 is FQNEAQ (reference sequence). The CDR3 totals 13 residues. CDR3 amino acids: CASSLGSARTQYF. CDR3 DNA sequence: TGTGCCAGCAGCCTAGGGAGCGCCCGAACGCAGTATTTT.

This clonotype was seen many times. The chain links TRBV5-1 to TRBJ2-2; 9 nucleotides line up with TRBD2. Germline loops: CDR1 SGHRS, CDR2 YFSETQ. This CDR3 region has 15 residues. The J segment lost 5 bases and the V segment lost 2 bases, leaving 4 bases of the junction unmatched. The chain's CDR3 is CASSLRAGGTGELFF. The CDR3 DNA is TGCGCCAGCAGCTTAAGAGCGGGAGGAACCGGGGAGCTGTTTTTT.